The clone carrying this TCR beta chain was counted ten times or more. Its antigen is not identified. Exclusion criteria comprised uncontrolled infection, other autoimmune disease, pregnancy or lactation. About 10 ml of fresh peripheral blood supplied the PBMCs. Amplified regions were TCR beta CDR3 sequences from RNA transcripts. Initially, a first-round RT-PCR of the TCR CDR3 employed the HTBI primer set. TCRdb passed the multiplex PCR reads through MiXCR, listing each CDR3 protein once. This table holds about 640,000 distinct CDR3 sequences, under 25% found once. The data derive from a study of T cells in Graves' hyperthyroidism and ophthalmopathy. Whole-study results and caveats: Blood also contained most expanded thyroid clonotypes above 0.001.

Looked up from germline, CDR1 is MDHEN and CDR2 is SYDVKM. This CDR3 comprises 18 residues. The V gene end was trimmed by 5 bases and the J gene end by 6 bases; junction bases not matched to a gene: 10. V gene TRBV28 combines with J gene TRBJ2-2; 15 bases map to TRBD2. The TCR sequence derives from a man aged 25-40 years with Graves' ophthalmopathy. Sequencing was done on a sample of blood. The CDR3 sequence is CASSPQGTSGRRSGELFF. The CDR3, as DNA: TGTGCCAGCAGTCCACAGGGGACTAGCGGGAGGCGGTCCGGGGAGCTGTTTTTT.